Listed below are T cell receptor beta chains from one sample, sequenced in a study of T cell responses to AZD1222 COVID-19 vaccine. The assay was immunoSEQ multiplex PCR, and TCRdb's table has in-frame clones only and misses some. The sample has about 90,000 clones, about 93% seen once. The starting material was peripheral blood, obtained on day 0 of MenACWY control vaccination. The receptors come from an adult in good health. Both conserved end residues are part of each CDR3. D genes are given only for firm matches. Not all rows give a size; the values are once, few, many and, for expanded clones, a class.

>TRBD1|TRBV5-1|TRBJ1-2|.
TGCGCCAGCAGCTTGAGACAGGGGGCAGGTGGCTACACCTTC
CASSLRQGAGGYTF
>.|TRBV18|TRBJ1-5|.
TGTGCCAGCTCACCCGGGACCTATAATCAGCCCCAGCATTTT
CASSPGTYNQPQHF
>.|TRBV5-5|TRBJ1-2|.
TGTGCCAGCAGCTTGACCGGAGGGAGCTATGGCTACACCTTC
CASSLTGGSYGYTF
>TRBD1|TRBV28|TRBJ1-6|.
TGTGCCAGCAACAAACCCGACAGGGGTAATTCACCCCTCCACTTT
CASNKPDRGNSPLHF
>TRBD2|TRBV12-3/TRBV12-4|TRBJ2-7|.
TGTGCCAGCAGTTTCTCGGGGGGTGAGCAGTACTTC
CASSFSGGEQYF
>TRBD1|TRBV6-5|TRBJ1-2|.
TGTGCCAGCCGGTCGGAGGGGGCTGGGGGCTACACCTTC
CASRSEGAGGYTF
>.|TRBV9|TRBJ2-1|few
TGTGCCAGCAGCGTAGCGGTCGGTCAGGGAAATGAGCAGTTCTTC
CASSVAVGQGNEQFF
>.|TRBV28|TRBJ2-7|.
TGTGCCAGCAGGCCGCCCCCAAGCTCCTACGAGCAGTACTTC
CASRPPPSSYEQYF
>.|TRBV6-5|TRBJ1-1|once
.
CASSTAFVGQGALF
>TRBD1|TRBV19|TRBJ2-7|.
TGTGCCAGTAGTATGGGGCTACGGGACAGACTCTACGAGCAGTACTTC
CASSMGLRDRLYEQYF
>.|TRBV11-3|TRBJ1-3|.
TGTGCCAGCAGCAGAGGTGTGGGAAACACCATATATTTT
CASSRGVGNTIYF
>TRBD1|TRBV9|TRBJ2-3|.
TGTGCCAGCAGCGTAGCTGCCAGGGGGTTTACAGATACGCAGTATTTT
CASSVAARGFTDTQYF
>TRBD2|TRBV5-1|TRBJ2-7|.
TGCGCCCGCAGCCCGGGGGCGGGAGGGGGTCTCGAGCAGTACTTC
CARSPGAGGGLEQYF
>TRBD1|TRBV28|TRBJ1-2|.
TGTGCCAGCAGCCAGGGGACAGCACTGAACTATGGCTACACCTTC
CASSQGTALNYGYTF
>TRBD1|TRBV6-2/TRBV6-3|TRBJ1-1|.
TGTGCCAGCAGTTATCCGGGACAGGAGAACACTGAAGCTTTCTTT
CASSYPGQENTEAFF
>.|TRBV28|TRBJ1-1|once
TGTGCCAGCAGTCCCACGACGGCCCACCCGAACACTGAAGCTTTCTTT
CASSPTTAHPNTEAFF
>.|TRBV19|TRBJ2-2|few
TGTGCCAGTAGTATACAGGGGCCGGCTAGCGGAGCCTCGAACACCGGGGAGCTGTTTTTT
CASSIQGPASGASNTGELFF